A selection of T cell receptor beta chains follows, all from one sample in a study of OX40 agonist ivuxolimab in advanced cancers. Libraries were prepared by immunoSEQ multiplex PCR; TCRdb keeps only in-frame clonotypes and omits some of them. Counted here are about 90,000 clones, 90% occurring once; the ten biggest clones make up more than 0.15%. The input for sequencing was CD4+ or CD8+ T cells sorted from blood, taken in a trial of the OX40 agonist ivuxolimab. The receptor set was obtained from an adult with an advanced solid tumor such as melanoma, head and neck, liver or kidney cancer. Both conserved end residues are part of each CDR3. A D gene is named only where the DNA matches it firmly. Rows give clone size only sometimes, using once, few, many, or a class for an expanded clone.

>TRBJ1-2|.|.|TRBV10-1
TGCGCCAGCAGTGAGTCTGCAGGGGACTACTATGGCTACACCTTC
CASSESAGDYYGYTF
>TRBJ1-2|.|.|TRBV7-9
TGTGCCAGCAGCCCACCTAACTATGGCTACACCTTC
CASSPPNYGYTF
>TRBJ1-4|.|.|TRBV15
TGTGCCACCAGCAGAGACGAATATAGGCGGTATGAAAAACTGTTTTTT
CATSRDEYRRYEKLFF
>TRBJ2-7|.|.|TRBV11-3
TGTGCCAGCAGCTTAGTGCGGGCGGGCGAGCAGTACTTC
CASSLVRAGEQYF
>TRBJ2-5|.|TRBD1|TRBV28
TGTGCCAGCAGCTACAGGGGTCTCCAAGAGACCCAGTACTTC
CASSYRGLQETQYF
>TRBJ2-2|.|.|TRBV11-3
TGTGCCAGCAGCCCGAACAGAAACGGGGAGCTGTTTTTT
CASSPNRNGELFF
>TRBJ2-1|.|.|TRBV6-5
TGTGCCAGCGGAAAGGGACTCTCTTACAATGAGCAGTTCTTC
CASGKGLSYNEQFF
>TRBJ2-7|.|TRBD1|TRBV19
TGTGCCAGTAGTATAGGGGACAGCTACGAGCAGTACTTC
CASSIGDSYEQYF
>TRBJ1-1|.|.|TRBV5-8
TGTGCCAGCAGACAGACAGCGAACACTGAAGCTTTCTTT
CASRQTANTEAFF
>TRBJ2-7|.|.|TRBV2
TGTGCCAGCAGTGAGTTCGGGACTTCCTACGAGCAGTACTTC
CASSEFGTSYEQYF
>TRBJ2-3|.|.|TRBV10-3
TGTGCCATCAGTGAGAGTGGAGATACGCAGTATTTT
CAISESGDTQYF
>TRBJ2-3|.|TRBD2|TRBV9
TGTGCCAGCAGCGTAGATCCGGGGGGGATCACAGATACGCAGTATTTT
CASSVDPGGITDTQYF
>TRBJ1-1|.|.|TRBV2
TGTGCCAGCAGGCGGGGGAACACTGAAGCTTTCTTT
CASRRGNTEAFF
>TRBJ1-2|.|.|TRBV13
TGTGCCAGCAGCTTAGGATCGGGGGGGCGATATGATGGCTACACCTTC
CASSLGSGGRYDGYTF
>TRBJ1-2|.|.|TRBV6-5
TGTGCCAGCAGTTCCCAGTATGGCTACACCTTC
CASSSQYGYTF
>TRBJ2-2|.|TRBD2|TRBV4-1
TGCGCCAGCAGCCAATTACCCCTCCGGGGGGGCGGGACCGGGGAGCTGTTTTTT
CASSQLPLRGGGTGELFF
>TRBJ1-2|.|.|TRBV6-1
TGTGCCAGCAGTCCCGCCGCGGCAGGGGCAAAGGGCTACACCTTC
CASSPAAAGAKGYTF
>TRBJ2-2|once|.|TRBV9
TGTGCCAGCAGTCCTGTTTCCCTACCTACCGGGGAGCTGTTTTTT
CASSPVSLPTGELFF
>TRBJ2-1|.|TRBD2|TRBV9
TGTGCCAGCAGCGTAGGGCGCGGGAGTTTTGATGAGCAGTTCTTC
CASSVGRGSFDEQFF
>TRBJ2-3|.|.|TRBV5-1
TGCGCCAGCAGCTCTACAGGGCGGAGCACAGATACGCAGTATTTT
CASSSTGRSTDTQYF
>TRBJ1-2|.|.|TRBV5-1
TGCGCCAGCAGCCCGGAGTCTGGTGGGGTTCTAGGGTATGGCTACACCTTC
CASSPESGGVLGYGYTF
>TRBJ2-2|.|TRBD2|TRBV5-1
TGCGCCAGCAGCCCGCCTAGCGGGAGGGCCGGGGAGCTGTTTTTT
CASSPPSGRAGELFF
>TRBJ1-1|.|TRBD1|TRBV5-4
TGTGCCAGCAGTTCCGGGACAGGGGCGATCGTGAACACTGAAGCTTTCTTT
CASSSGTGAIVNTEAFF
>TRBJ1-3|.|.|TRBV21-1
TGTGCCAGCAGCAAACAGGACAGGGAAGCGACTGGAAACACCATATATTTT
CASSKQDREATGNTIYF
>TRBJ2-3|.|.|TRBV13
TGTGCCAGCAGCTTAGGCGGAATGGTTAGCACAGATACGCAGTATTTT
CASSLGGMVSTDTQYF
>TRBJ2-7|.|.|TRBV4-1
TGCGCCAGCAGCCAGGGCCTCTCCTACGAGCAGTACTTC
CASSQGLSYEQYF
>TRBJ2-7|.|TRBD1|TRBV5-1
TGCGCCAGCAGCTTGAGGATAGGACAGGTTCCCTACGAGCAGTACTTC
CASSLRIGQVPYEQYF
>TRBJ2-3|.|.|TRBV7-9
TGTGCCAGCAGCCCAGGGGTCGTTGGAGATACGCAGTATTTT
CASSPGVVGDTQYF
>TRBJ2-5|.|.|TRBV4-1
TGCGCCAGCAGCCAAGATCCTACCCCCCAAGAGACCCAGTACTTC
CASSQDPTPQETQYF
>TRBJ1-6|.|.|TRBV29-1
TGCAGCGCCCAGAACCGTGGTTCACCCCTCCACTTT
CSAQNRGSPLHF
>TRBJ2-6|.|.|TRBV6-1
TGTGCCAGCAGTTTTGGGGCCAACGTCCTGACTTTC
CASSFGANVLTF
>TRBJ1-5|.|.|TRBV6-1
TGTGCCAGCAATTGGTCACAAAATCAGCCCCAGCATTTT
CASNWSQNQPQHF
>TRBJ2-3|.|TRBD1|TRBV5-1
TGCGCCAGCACTAACAGGGGGCGAACAGATACGCAGTATTTT
CASTNRGRTDTQYF
>TRBJ2-1|.|TRBD2|TRBV5-1
TGCGCCAGCAGCCCAGGACTAGCGGGGGGGTCCTACAATGAGCAGTTCTTC
CASSPGLAGGSYNEQFF
>TRBJ2-7|.|.|TRBV27
TGTGCCAGCAGTCCGGACAAATCCTACGAGCAGTACTTC
CASSPDKSYEQYF
>TRBJ1-6|.|.|TRBV5-1
TGCGCCAGCAGCTACGATAATTCACCCCTCCACTTT
CASSYDNSPLHF
>TRBJ2-1|.|.|TRBV5-1
TGCGCCAGCAGCTTCCTCACTAGTAGGTCCTACAATGAGCAGTTCTTC
CASSFLTSRSYNEQFF
>TRBJ2-3|.|.|TRBV30
TGTGCCCATCACCACCGTGTGGTTAACACAGATACGCAGTATTTT
CAHHHRVVNTDTQYF
>TRBJ2-2|.|.|TRBV5-6
TGTGCCAGCAGCTTGGCAGTCTCCCCCACCGGGGAGCTGTTTTTT
CASSLAVSPTGELFF
>TRBJ2-7|.|.|TRBV19
TGTGCCAGTAGCCGGGCCTTCCTGTCCTACGAGCAGTACTTC
CASSRAFLSYEQYF
>TRBJ1-6|.|TRBD1|TRBV19
TGTGCCAGTAGTATTGGAACCGGGACAGGGAATTCACCCCTCCACTTT
CASSIGTGTGNSPLHF
>TRBJ2-2|once|.|TRBV15
TGTGCCACCAGCAGAGGCCGGGAGCCCGGGGAGCTGTTTTTT
CATSRGREPGELFF
>TRBJ2-7|.|TRBD2|TRBV11-2
TGTGCCAGCAGCCCAGGACTAGCGGGAGGAGCGGCCTACGAGCAGTACTTC
CASSPGLAGGAAYEQYF
>TRBJ1-5|once|.|TRBV28
TGTGCCAGCAGTTTACTCGGGTTTAGCAATCAGCCCCAGCATTTT
CASSLLGFSNQPQHF
>TRBJ2-2|.|.|TRBV4-1
TGCGCCAGCAGCCAAGCGTTGGAGGCGGCGAACACCGGGGAGCTGTTTTTT
CASSQALEAANTGELFF
>TRBJ2-3|.|.|TRBV20-1
TGCAGTGCTAGATGGGGTACGCAGTATTTT
CSARWGTQYF
>TRBJ2-7|.|TRBD1|TRBV15
TGTGCCACCAGCAGGTTACAGGGGAGTAAGGCCTACGAGCAGTACTTC
CATSRLQGSKAYEQYF
>TRBJ1-1|.|.|TRBV7-9
TGTGCCAGCAGCTTATTGACTGGAGGTGAAGCTTTCTTT
CASSLLTGGEAFF
>TRBJ2-7|.|TRBD2|TRBV9
TGTGCCAGCAGCGTACGGCCTAGCGGGGCCTACGAGCAGTACTTC
CASSVRPSGAYEQYF
>TRBJ2-2|.|.|TRBV11-2
TGTGCCACCTCTCCAGCGGGTAACACCGGGGAGCTGTTTTTT
CATSPAGNTGELFF
>TRBJ1-1|.|.|TRBV5-1
TGCGCCAGCAGCCCTTCAGGAGCGGGGCCGAACACTGAAGCTTTCTTT
CASSPSGAGPNTEAFF
>TRBJ1-1|.|.|TRBV5-1
TGCGCCAGCAGCTTGGGGGAGGGCGAAGCTTTCTTT
CASSLGEGEAFF
>TRBJ2-5|.|.|TRBV29-1
TGCAGCGTTGAATCGGGGGCCAGGGAGACCCAGTACTTC
CSVESGARETQYF
>TRBJ2-5|.|.|TRBV9
TGTGCCAGCAGCGTACGCCCTGGCGTGACCCAGTACTTC
CASSVRPGVTQYF
>TRBJ2-4|.|TRBD1|TRBV5-1
TGCGCCAGCAGCATTACCGACAGGGGTCGGGCCAAAAACATTCAGTACTTC
CASSITDRGRAKNIQYF